A selection of T cell receptor beta chains follows, all from one sample in a study of blood T cell repertoires in COVID-19. Data came from immunoSEQ multiplex PCR; TCRdb stores just in-frame clones and leaves some out. The repertoire consists of just under 150,000 clones, with approximately 88% occurring once and the leading ten covering 4.5% to 6%. Sequences were obtained from peripheral blood. The receptor source for this set is a human donor in a cohort sampled during active COVID-19. CDR3s include the opening cysteine and the closing phenylalanine or tryptophan. Fields, in order: D gene, J gene, V gene, clone size, CDR3 DNA, CDR3 protein. D genes are given only for firm matches. Expanded clones get a size class; other rows say once, few or many, or leave the size out.

TRBD1 | TRBJ1-4 | TRBV23-1 | - | TGCGCCAGCAGTCAGCCGAGGACAGGGGGTAATGAAAAACTGTTTTTT | CASSQPRTGGNEKLFF
- | TRBJ1-1 | TRBV29-1 | - | TGCAGCGCTGGGGGAGAAGGAGGGGTTGACACTGAAGCTTTCTTT | CSAGGEGGVDTEAFF
- | TRBJ2-1 | TRBV2 | once | TGTGCCAGCCTCGACTTTTACAATGAGCAGTTCTTC | CASLDFYNEQFF
TRBD1 | TRBJ1-6 | TRBV6-5 | - | TGTGCCAGCAGCTTCTCCGGGACAGGGAATTCACCCCTCCACTTT | CASSFSGTGNSPLHF
- | TRBJ2-1 | TRBV4-1 | - | TGCGCCAGCAGCCACGTCAATGAGCAGTTCTTC | CASSHVNEQFF
TRBD1 | TRBJ2-5 | TRBV6-6 | - | TGTGCCAGCAGTACCGGACAGGGCTGGGAGACCCAGTACTTC | CASSTGQGWETQYF
TRBD1 | TRBJ2-6 | TRBV3-1/TRBV3-2 | - | TGTGCCAGCCGACAGGGGGCCTCGGGGGCCAACGTCCTGACTTTC | CASRQGASGANVLTF
- | TRBJ1-1 | TRBV30 | - | TGTGCCTGGTCTGAACAGGGTAACACTGAAGCTTTCTTT | CAWSEQGNTEAFF
TRBD2 | TRBJ2-7 | TRBV28 | - | TGTGCCAGCAGTTCACCGGGACTAGAATACTTCACCTACGAGCAGTACTTC | CASSSPGLEYFTYEQYF
- | TRBJ2-1 | TRBV24-1 | - | TGTGCCACCAGTCGGGGGAGCTCCTACAATGAGCAGTTCTTC | CATSRGSSYNEQFF
TRBD1 | TRBJ2-1 | TRBV5-1 | - | TGCGCCAGCAGCTCGGGGACAGGTAACAATGAGCAGTTCTTC | CASSSGTGNNEQFF
TRBD1 | TRBJ1-2 | TRBV7-2 | once | TGTGCCAGCAGCATAGCAGGGGGGGCGTATGGCTACACCTTC | CASSIAGGAYGYTF
TRBD1 | TRBJ2-1 | TRBV2 | - | TGTGCCAGCCGAGATATAACAGGGGCCAGTGAGCAGTTCTTC | CASRDITGASEQFF
TRBD1 | TRBJ1-4 | TRBV5-8 | once | TGTGCCAGCAGCAGGACAGGGGGCTTTGAAAAACTGTTTTTT | CASSRTGGFEKLFF
TRBD1 | TRBJ1-1 | TRBV28 | - | TGTGCCAGCGGGACAGTCAACACTGAAGCTTTCTTT | CASGTVNTEAFF
TRBD1 | TRBJ1-3 | TRBV9 | - | TGTGCCAGCAGCGTAGCGCTTCTGTCGGGGACAGGGAGTGGAAACACCATATATTTT | CASSVALLSGTGSGNTIYF
- | TRBJ2-7 | TRBV6-2/TRBV6-3 | - | TGTGCCAGCAGCGACTTAGCGGCATCCTACGAGCAGTACTTC | CASSDLAASYEQYF
TRBD1 | TRBJ2-7 | TRBV7-9 | - | TGTGCCAGCAGCTTTGGTGAGGGGGCGAACGGGCAGTACTTC | CASSFGEGANGQYF
- | TRBJ2-5 | TRBV5-4 | - | TGTGCCAGCAGCTTGGATGATTCCAGGGAAGGGACCCAGTACTTC | CASSLDDSREGTQYF
- | TRBJ2-1 | TRBV12-3/TRBV12-4 | - | TGTGCCAGCGGGAGAACCTCCTACAATGAGCAGTTCTTC | CASGRTSYNEQFF
TRBD2 | TRBJ2-3 | TRBV18 | - | TGTGCCAGCTCACCACTAGCGGGAGGGTCCACAGATACGCAGTATTTT | CASSPLAGGSTDTQYF
TRBD2 | TRBJ2-6 | TRBV7-2 | - | TGTGCCAGCAGCCCCCGTGTTGGTAGCGGGGGGTCTGGGGCCAACGTCCTGACTTTC | CASSPRVGSGGSGANVLTF
TRBD1 | TRBJ1-3 | TRBV25-1 | - | TGTGCCAGCAGTGAAGGGACAGGGACCATATATTTT | CASSEGTGTIYF
- | TRBJ1-1 | TRBV3-1/TRBV3-2 | - | TGTGCCAGCAGCCAAGGCAGCAGGGGCAATTTCATGAACACTGAAGCTTTCTTT | CASSQGSRGNFMNTEAFF
- | TRBJ1-2 | TRBV7-9 | few | TGTGCCAGCACCAATCAGGGTAGCCTCCACTATGGCTACACCTTC | CASTNQGSLHYGYTF
- | TRBJ2-1 | TRBV27 | once | TGTGCCAGCAGTTTAACGGCGGATACCTACAATGAGCAGTTCTTC | CASSLTADTYNEQFF
TRBD2 | TRBJ2-2 | TRBV7-8 | - | TGTGCCAGCAGCTTAGCTAGCGGGACCGGGGAGCTGTTTTTT | CASSLASGTGELFF
TRBD2 | TRBJ2-7 | TRBV6-5 | few | TGTGCCAGCGGCGATCGCGGGGGGCCATACGAGCAGTACTTC | CASGDRGGPYEQYF
TRBD1 | TRBJ2-3 | TRBV7-8 | - | TGTGCCAGCAGCTTAGGGACAGGGTCGCCAGATACGCAGTATTTT | CASSLGTGSPDTQYF
- | TRBJ1-6 | TRBV4-2 | - | TGTGCCAGCAGCCCTCGTGGTTCAGGGGACTATAATTCACCCCTCCACTTT | CASSPRGSGDYNSPLHF
- | TRBJ1-4 | TRBV2 | - | TGTGCCCCCTGGGAGGGTTTTAATGAAAAACTGTTTTTT | CAPWEGFNEKLFF
TRBD1 | TRBJ2-6 | TRBV10-3 | - | TGTGCCATCAGTAACACCGGGACAGGGGGGACTGGGGCCAACGTCCTGACTTTC | CAISNTGTGGTGANVLTF
TRBD1 | TRBJ2-2 | TRBV14 | - | TGTGCCAGCAGTCCAATGACAGGGCTGAACACCGGGGAGCTGTTTTTT | CASSPMTGLNTGELFF
TRBD1 | TRBJ2-4 | TRBV28 | - | TGTGCCAGCAGGACAGGGGGCGCTGCCAAAAACATTCAGTACTTC | CASRTGGAAKNIQYF
- | TRBJ2-3 | TRBV5-6 | - | TGTGCCAGCAGCTTGGGGTGGGCTTTTAGCACAGATACGCAGTATTTT | CASSLGWAFSTDTQYF
- | TRBJ2-1 | TRBV24-1 | once | TGTGCCACCAGTCCCAGAACCCCCGCTCGTCTTGACAATGAGCAGTTCTTC | CATSPRTPARLDNEQFF
- | TRBJ1-4 | TRBV10-3 | once | TGTGCCATCAGTGCCGACAGGTTTGCAACTAATGAAAAACTGTTTTTT | CAISADRFATNEKLFF
TRBD2 | TRBJ2-1 | TRBV18 | - | TGTGCCAGCTCACCATTAAGCGGGGAATACAATGAGCAGTTCTTC | CASSPLSGEYNEQFF
- | TRBJ2-3 | TRBV9 | - | TGTGCCAGCAGCGTAGCGGCCGGGAATACGCAGTATTTT | CASSVAAGNTQYF
TRBD2 | TRBJ2-3 | TRBV2 | few | TGTGCCAGCCAAACCAGAAGCGGGAGAACAGATACGCAGTATTTT | CASQTRSGRTDTQYF